This T cell receptor (beta chain) was identified in a study of vaccination and CD4 T cells after COVID-19. The Oncomine TCR Beta short-read assay was applied to DNA of cultured CD4+ T cells. Each CDR3 protein is one row after TCRdb ran MiXCR on the PCR reads. The data hold about 4,100 distinct CDR3 sequences, with less than 25% observed a single time. This CDR3 contains 13 residues. CDR1 and CDR2 (germline): MNHNS, SASEGT. V gave up 10 bases and J gave up 0 bases, with 9 bases separating them. As for treatment: approximately nine-day PBMC culture with coronavirus spike peptide pools or control peptides (ViraFEST assay). This clonotype is labeled medium-sized. No antigen is known for it.

The V gene is TRBV6-1, the J gene TRBJ1-4; unclear D gene. The source of this sequence is a human donor who had recovered from COVID-19. Material: CD4+ T cells from blood, cultured in vitro. The CDR3 bases are TGTGCCACTCGGGGTGCAACTAATGAAAAACTGTTTTTT. Translation: CATRGATNEKLFF.